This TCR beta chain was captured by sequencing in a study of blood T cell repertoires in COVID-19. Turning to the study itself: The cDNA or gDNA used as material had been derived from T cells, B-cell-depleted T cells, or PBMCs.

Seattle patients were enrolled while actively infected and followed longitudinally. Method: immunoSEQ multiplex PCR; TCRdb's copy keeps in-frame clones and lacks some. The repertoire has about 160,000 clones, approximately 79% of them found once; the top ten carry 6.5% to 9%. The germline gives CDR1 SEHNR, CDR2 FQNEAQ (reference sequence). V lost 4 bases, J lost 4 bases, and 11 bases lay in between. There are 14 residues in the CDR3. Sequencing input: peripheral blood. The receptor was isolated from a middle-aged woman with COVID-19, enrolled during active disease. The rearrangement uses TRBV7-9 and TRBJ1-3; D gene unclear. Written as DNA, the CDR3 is TGTGCCAGCAGCTGGTTAGGGAGCGGAAACACCATATATTTT. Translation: CASSWLGSGNTIYF.